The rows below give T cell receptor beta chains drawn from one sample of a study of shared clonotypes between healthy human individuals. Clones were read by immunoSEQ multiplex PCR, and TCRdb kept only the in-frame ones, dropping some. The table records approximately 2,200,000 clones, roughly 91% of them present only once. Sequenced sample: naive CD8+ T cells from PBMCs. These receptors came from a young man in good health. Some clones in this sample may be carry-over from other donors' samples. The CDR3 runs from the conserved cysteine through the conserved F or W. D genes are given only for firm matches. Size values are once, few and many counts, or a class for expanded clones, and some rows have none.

CDR3: CAWSSGRLGAYEQYF
DNA: TGTGCCTGGAGTAGCGGGAGGTTGGGAGCCTACGAGCAGTACTTC
length: 15
V: TRBV30
size: -
D: TRBD2
J: TRBJ2-7

CDR3: CASSDLGGTDPTDTQYF
DNA: TGCGCCAGCAGTGATCTCGGGGGAACGGACCCCACAGATACGCAGTATTTT
length: 17
V: TRBV10-2
size: -
D: -
J: TRBJ2-3

CDR3: CASTSREQYF
DNA: TGTGCCAGCACCTCGAGAGAGCAGTACTTC
length: 10
V: TRBV7-3
size: -
D: -
J: TRBJ2-7

CDR3: CASSFRHYRGQGYYGYTF
DNA: TGTGCCAGCAGTTTCCGCCACTACCGGGGACAGGGGTACTATGGCTACACCTTC
length: 18
V: TRBV27
size: -
D: TRBD1
J: TRBJ1-2

CDR3: CASSLMPVDNEQFF
DNA: TGCGCCAGCAGCTTGATGCCCGTGGACAATGAGCAGTTCTTC
length: 14
V: TRBV5-1
size: once
D: -
J: TRBJ2-1

CDR3: CASSKWGTAGELFF
DNA: TGTGCCAGCAGTAAATGGGGTACAGCCGGGGAGCTGTTTTTT
length: 14
V: TRBV25-1
size: -
D: -
J: TRBJ2-2

CDR3: CASSFSRHEQFF
DNA: TGTGCCAGCAGTTTTTCCAGACATGAGCAGTTCTTC
length: 12
V: TRBV28
size: -
D: -
J: TRBJ2-1

CDR3: CATVGGNGYTF
DNA: TGTGCCACCGTGGGGGGGAATGGCTACACCTTC
length: 11
V: TRBV7-9
size: -
D: -
J: TRBJ1-2

CDR3: CASSEREGIDTQYF
DNA: TGTGCCAGCAGCGAGCGGGAGGGGATAGATACGCAGTATTTT
length: 14
V: TRBV13
size: -
D: TRBD2
J: TRBJ2-3

CDR3: CASSIQPGELFF
DNA: TGTGCCAGTAGTATACAACCCGGGGAGCTGTTTTTT
length: 12
V: TRBV19
size: once
D: -
J: TRBJ2-2

CDR3: CASSEGLAARMSSYEQYF
DNA: TGTGCCAGCAGTGAAGGTCTAGCGGCCCGTATGAGCTCCTACGAGCAGTACTTC
length: 18
V: TRBV2
size: -
D: TRBD2
J: TRBJ2-7

CDR3: CASSFPHRGVNTEAFF
DNA: TGTGCCAGCAGCTTCCCTCACAGGGGGGTGAACACTGAAGCTTTCTTT
length: 16
V: TRBV7-9
size: -
D: TRBD1
J: TRBJ1-1

CDR3: CASSSPPGFPYEQYF
DNA: TGTGCCAGCAGTTCCCCCCCGGGGTTTCCCTACGAGCAGTACTTC
length: 15
V: TRBV27
size: -
D: -
J: TRBJ2-7

CDR3: CASSSRDRRDYGYTF
DNA: TGTGCCAGCAGCTCCCGGGACCGTAGGGACTATGGCTACACCTTC
length: 15
V: TRBV7-2
size: once
D: -
J: TRBJ1-2

CDR3: CASSYGNVGQPQHF
DNA: TGTGCCAGCAGTTACGGGAATGTAGGTCAGCCCCAGCATTTT
length: 14
V: TRBV6-6
size: -
D: -
J: TRBJ1-5

CDR3: CASSSSAGVTDTQYF
DNA: TGTGCCAGCAGCTCCTCTGCGGGGGTCACAGATACGCAGTATTTT
length: 15
V: TRBV6-5
size: -
D: TRBD2
J: TRBJ2-3

CDR3: CASSVEGISGNTIYF
DNA: TGTGCCAGCAGTGTTGAGGGCATCTCTGGAAACACCATATATTTT
length: 15
V: TRBV6-1
size: -
D: -
J: TRBJ1-3

CDR3: CASSNRSESSTDTQYF
DNA: TGTGCCAGCAGCAATCGGAGCGAATCAAGCACAGATACGCAGTATTTT
length: 16
V: TRBV21-1
size: -
D: -
J: TRBJ2-3

CDR3: CSVDGEGFHQTQYF
DNA: TGCAGCGTTGATGGGGAAGGGTTCCACCAGACCCAGTACTTC
length: 14
V: TRBV29-1
size: -
D: -
J: TRBJ2-5

CDR3: CASSFAATSNTGELFF
DNA: TGTGCCAGCAGCTTCGCAGCGACTTCGAACACCGGGGAGCTGTTTTTT
length: 16
V: TRBV7-9
size: -
D: -
J: TRBJ2-2

CDR3: CASGLARNQPQHF
DNA: TGTGCCAGCGGACTGGCGCGCAATCAGCCCCAGCATTTT
length: 13
V: TRBV27
size: -
D: -
J: TRBJ1-5

CDR3: CASSPTTGMDTEAFF
DNA: TGTGCCAGCAGTCCGACGACAGGGATGGACACTGAAGCTTTCTTT
length: 15
V: TRBV27
size: -
D: TRBD1
J: TRBJ1-1

CDR3: CASSERLAAYEQYF
DNA: TGTGCCAGCAGTGAACGACTAGCGGCCTACGAGCAGTACTTC
length: 14
V: TRBV6-1
size: -
D: TRBD2
J: TRBJ2-7

CDR3: CASSLGVEGNEQFF
DNA: TGTGCCAGCAGCTTGGGGGTCGAGGGTAATGAGCAGTTCTTC
length: 14
V: TRBV5-4
size: -
D: -
J: TRBJ2-1

CDR3: CAIRGNLATPENSGANVLTF
DNA: TGTGCCATCAGGGGAAATTTGGCTACACCTGAAAACTCTGGGGCCAACGTCCTGACTTTC
length: 20
V: TRBV10-3
size: once
D: -
J: TRBJ2-6

CDR3: CSVQGGTGGRGYEQYF
DNA: TGCAGCGTCCAAGGGGGGACTGGAGGGAGAGGCTACGAGCAGTACTTC
length: 16
V: TRBV29-1
size: -
D: -
J: TRBJ2-7

CDR3: CASRTPLQGSIQYF
DNA: TGTGCCAGCAGGACCCCCCTTCAGGGGAGCATTCAGTACTTC
length: 14
V: TRBV2
size: -
D: -
J: TRBJ2-4

CDR3: CASSFSQPNTEAFF
DNA: TGTGCCAGCAGCTTCTCACAGCCGAACACTGAAGCTTTCTTT
length: 14
V: TRBV7-3
size: -
D: -
J: TRBJ1-1

CDR3: CASSLGRGSGNTIYF
DNA: TGTGCCAGCAGCTTAGGACGGGGTTCTGGAAACACCATATATTTT
length: 15
V: TRBV7-2
size: once
D: -
J: TRBJ1-3

CDR3: CASSGSGTSRNEQYF
DNA: TGTGCCAGCAGCGGATCAGGGACCTCCAGGAACGAGCAGTACTTC
length: 15
V: TRBV9
size: once
D: -
J: TRBJ2-7